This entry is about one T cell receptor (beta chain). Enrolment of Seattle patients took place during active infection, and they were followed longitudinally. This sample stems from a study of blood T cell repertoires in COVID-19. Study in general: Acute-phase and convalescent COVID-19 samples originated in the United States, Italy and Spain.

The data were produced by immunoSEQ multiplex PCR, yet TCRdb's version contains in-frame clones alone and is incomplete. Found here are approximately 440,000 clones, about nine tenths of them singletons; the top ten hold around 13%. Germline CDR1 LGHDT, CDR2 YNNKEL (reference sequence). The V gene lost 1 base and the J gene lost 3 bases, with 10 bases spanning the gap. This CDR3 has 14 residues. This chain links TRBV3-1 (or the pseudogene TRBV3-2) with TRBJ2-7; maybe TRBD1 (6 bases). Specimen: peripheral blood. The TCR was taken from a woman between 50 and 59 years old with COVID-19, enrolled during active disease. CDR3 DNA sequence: TGTGCCAGCAGCCAAGGATGGGACAACTACGAGCAGTACTTC. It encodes CASSQGWDNYEQYF.